The 11 T cell receptor beta chains below all came from one sample that was sequenced in a study of blood T cell repertoires in COVID-19. The assay was immunoSEQ multiplex PCR, and TCRdb's table has in-frame clones only and misses some. This sample has hundreds of thousands of clones, with around 90% found just once. Sequencing was carried out using peripheral blood. The receptors derive from a man in his late teens or twenties with COVID-19, enrolled during active disease.

In this sample, this clone turned up once. V is TRBV18 and J is TRBJ1-1, with TRBD1 as a possible D gene (5 bases). Trimming took 2 bases from V and 3 from J, leaving 10 bases between them. The germline CDR1 and CDR2 sequences are KGHSH and LQKENI. The CDR3 runs to 14 residues. The CDR3 sequence: CASSPGHVDTEAFF. The CDR3, as DNA: TGTGCCAGCTCACCAGGACACGTAGACACTGAAGCTTTCTTT.

This chain links TRBV5-1 with TRBJ2-1; D remains ambiguous. The V end lost 0 bases, the J end lost 5 bases, and 15 bases lay between the germline ends. Germline V gene lookup returns CDR1 SGHRS and CDR2 YFSETQ. CDR3 length: 16 residues. The CDR3 is CASSLAGTFNHNEQFF. CDR3 sequence (DNA): TGCGCCAGCAGCTTGGCCGGTACCTTCAATCACAATGAGCAGTTCTTC.

CDR3 protein: CASSEAWTSGKDEQFF. In nucleotides, the CDR3 is TGTGCCAGCAGTGAAGCGTGGACTAGCGGGAAGGATGAGCAGTTCTTC. This chain uses TRBV2 with TRBJ2-1, with 12 bases matching TRBD2. The junction had 5 bases not matched to a gene; V was cut back by 0 bases and J by 8 bases. The CDR3 extends over 16 amino acids. Germline CDR1 SNHLY, CDR2 FYNNEI.

The J gene is TRBJ2-7, the V gene TRBV11-2, with D perhaps TRBD1 (6 bases). Germline loops: CDR1 SGHAT, CDR2 FQNNGV. Trimming took 3 bases from V and 2 from J, leaving 11 bases between them. CDR3 length: 14 amino acids. The CDR3 sequence is CASSFSGTTYEQYF. The CDR3 coding sequence is TGTGCCAGCAGCTTTTCCGGGACAACCTACGAGCAGTACTTC.

The CDR3 here is CASSQEVVGRALDTQYF. In DNA form, the CDR3 reads TGTGCCAGCAGCCAAGAAGTAGTTGGGAGGGCCCTAGATACGCAGTATTTT. This chain connects TRBV3-1 (or the pseudogene TRBV3-2) to TRBJ2-3, with 7 bases matching TRBD2. The V segment lost 0 bases and the J segment 5 bases; nucleotides outside the gene matches: 11. CDR3 length equals 17 residues. Germline assignment: CDR1 LGHDT and CDR2 YNNKEL (reference sequence).

The V and J genes are TRBV6-4 and TRBJ1-1; 7 bases are shared with TRBD1. CDR3 length: 13 residues. Per germline, CDR1 MRHNA and CDR2 SNTAGT. With V trimmed by 3 bases and J by 4 bases, 2 bases remained unmatched. CDR3: CASSEQGSTEAFF. The CDR3 DNA sequence: TGTGCCAGCAGTGAACAGGGGAGCACTGAAGCTTTCTTT.

The chain employs TRBV5-1 and TRBJ2-3; TRBD2 aligns across 9 bases. The V gene end was trimmed by 6 bases and the J gene end by 3 bases; junction bases not matched to a gene: 5. The CDR3 runs 14 residues. CDR1 and CDR2 from the germline V gene are SGHRS and YFSETQ. The CDR3 here is CASKGLAGTDTQYF. The CDR3 DNA reads TGCGCCAGCAAAGGGCTAGCGGGAACAGATACGCAGTATTTT.

V and J are TRBV6-5 and TRBJ2-1; 9 positions match TRBD2. Germline CDR1 is MNHEY and CDR2 is SVGAGI. J gave up 8 bases and V 10 bases, and 6 bases lay outside the gene matches. This CDR3 is 12 amino acids long. Here the CDR3 reads CATGTSIDEQFF. CDR3 DNA: TGTGCCACCGGGACTAGCATAGATGAGCAGTTCTTC.

With respect to this clone: This sample includes further DNA sequences coding for the same CDR3. The chain employs TRBV2 and TRBJ2-5, with D unclear. V lost 2 bases and J 5 bases, leaving 6 bases between the germline ends. This CDR3 has 12 amino acids. CDR1 and CDR2 from the germline V gene are SNHLY and FYNNEI. The CDR3 is CASSERRETQYF. The CDR3 DNA reads as TGTGCCAGCAGTGAACGCCGGGAGACCCAGTACTTC.

This chain joins TRBV7-2 and TRBJ2-2; D is uncertain. The CDR3 has 13 residues. V was clipped by 1 base and J by 6 bases, with 6 bases between them. Germline V gene sequence: CDR1 SGHTA, CDR2 FQGNSA. CDR3 in DNA: TGTGCCAGCAGCTTAGAGACTGCCGGGGAGCTGTTTTTT. Translation: CASSLETAGELFF.

This chain links TRBV21-1 with TRBJ2-3; TRBD2, as called in the table, went unchecked against the DNA. TRBV21-1 represents a pseudogene. This CDR3 is built from 14 residues. This CDR3 reads CASSAILLGDTQYF. CDR3 DNA sequence: TGTGCCAGCAGCGCCATCCTACTCGGAGATACGCAGTATTTT.